The entry below gives a single T cell receptor beta chain sequence along with its context. The sample belongs to a study of OX40 agonist ivuxolimab in advanced cancers. Study overall: Three individuals attained partial responses, comprising one hepatocellular carcinoma case and two cutaneous melanoma cases.

Some clones are missing from TCRdb's copy, which holds only in-frame ones; the method was immunoSEQ multiplex PCR. The profile covers about 62,000 clones, with 75% to 85% appearing a single time and approximately 11% taken by the ten largest. V dropped 0 bases and J dropped 4 bases, with 15 bases sitting between them. This CDR3 comprises 16 residues. CDR1 is LGHNA and CDR2 is YSLEER in the germline V gene. The receptor's source is an adult with an advanced solid tumor such as melanoma, head and neck, liver or kidney cancer. V usage is TRBV4-3 and J usage is TRBJ2-5, with a tentative D call TRBD2 (7 bases). The sample here was CD4+ or CD8+ T cells sorted from blood, taken in a trial of the OX40 agonist ivuxolimab. For the CDR3, the DNA is TGCGCCAGCAGCCAAGATAGTCGGGGGGCAGGAGAGACCCAGTACTTC. Its protein product is CASSQDSRGAGETQYF.